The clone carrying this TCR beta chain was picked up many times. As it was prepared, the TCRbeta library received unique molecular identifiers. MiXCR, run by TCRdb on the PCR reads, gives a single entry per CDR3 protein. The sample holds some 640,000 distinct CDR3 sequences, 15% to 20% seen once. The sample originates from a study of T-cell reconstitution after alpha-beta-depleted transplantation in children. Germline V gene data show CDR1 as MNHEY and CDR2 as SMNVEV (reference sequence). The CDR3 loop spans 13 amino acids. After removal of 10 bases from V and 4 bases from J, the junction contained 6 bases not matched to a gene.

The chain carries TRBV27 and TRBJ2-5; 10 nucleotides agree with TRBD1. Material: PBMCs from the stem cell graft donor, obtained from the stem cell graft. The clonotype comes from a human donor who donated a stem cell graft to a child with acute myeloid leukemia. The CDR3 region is CAISRDRGETQYF. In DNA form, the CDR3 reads TGTGCCATCTCGAGGGACAGGGGAGAGACCCAGTACTTC.